A selection of T cell receptor beta chains follows, all from one sample in a study of cytomegalovirus exposure and HLA in healthy donors. The repertoire was sequenced with immunoSEQ multiplex PCR; TCRdb's copy has only in-frame clones and lacks some. The sample records about 160,000 clones, 70% to 80% being singletons. Material: PBMCs. All receptors come from a human donor in good health. CDR3s include the opening cysteine and the closing phenylalanine or tryptophan. A D gene is named only where the DNA matches it firmly. The size field is filled for only some rows; it gives once, few, many or a size class.

TGTGCCAGCAGCGTAGACAGGGGGCTGACAGATACGCAGTATTTT,CASSVDRGLTDTQYF,TRBD1,TRBJ2-3,few,TRBV28
TGTGCCAGCAGCTTGGCTTTGCGGTTCACAGATACGCAGTATTTT,CASSLALRFTDTQYF,.,TRBJ2-3,.,TRBV5-4
TGTGCCTGGAGTGAAGCTCGGGGGGAGACCCAGTACTTC,CAWSEARGETQYF,.,TRBJ2-5,.,TRBV30
TGTGCCAGCAGCTTATGGGGGACTAGCGGGGGGTCCACCTACAATGAGCAGTTCTTC,CASSLWGTSGGSTYNEQFF,TRBD2,TRBJ2-1,.,TRBV13
TGCGCCAGCAGTAAGACAGGGAGATTCAATGAGCAGTTCTTC,CASSKTGRFNEQFF,TRBD1,TRBJ2-1,.,TRBV10-2
TGTGCCAGCAGCTTAGGCGGATCTGGAAACACCATATATTTT,CASSLGGSGNTIYF,.,TRBJ1-3,.,TRBV7-9
TGTGCCAGCAGCTTATCCCTAGACTTGAGACAGACCTACGAGCAGTACTTC,CASSLSLDLRQTYEQYF,.,TRBJ2-7,.,TRBV7-9
TGCGCCAGCAGCTCCGGGGGTCGGCAGGGAAGGGATGGCTACACCTTC,CASSSGGRQGRDGYTF,.,TRBJ1-2,.,TRBV5-1
TGTGCCAGCAGCGCCGGGACTAGCGGCACAGATACGCAGTATTTT,CASSAGTSGTDTQYF,TRBD2,TRBJ2-3,.,TRBV7-3
TGTGCCAGCAGTGCCTGGGGGGGTGACTATGGCTACACCTTC,CASSAWGGDYGYTF,.,TRBJ1-2,.,TRBV2
TGTGCCAGCAGATTCACAGGGGGGACTGAAGCTTTCTTT,CASRFTGGTEAFF,TRBD1,TRBJ1-1,few,TRBV28
TGTGCCAGCAGCGTAGGGGAGATACCATCCTACAATGAGCAGTTCTTC,CASSVGEIPSYNEQFF,.,TRBJ2-1,.,TRBV9
TGTGCCAGCAGTCCAGGGGTCGAGCAGTACTTC,CASSPGVEQYF,.,TRBJ2-7,.,TRBV6-1
TGTGCCAGCAGCGTAGGGGACAGGCTAAATGAGCAGTTCTTC,CASSVGDRLNEQFF,TRBD1,TRBJ2-1,.,TRBV9
TGCGCCAGCAGTGCAGGGTGGAGCTCTGAAGCTTTCTTT,CASSAGWSSEAFF,.,TRBJ1-1,.,TRBV10-1
TGTGCCACCAGCAGAGATGTGGGGGCGCAGGACGAGCAGTACTTC,CATSRDVGAQDEQYF,.,TRBJ2-7,.,TRBV15
TGTGCCAGTAGCAGAACCGGGGGGGGGATCGGGGAGCTGTTTTTT,CASSRTGGGIGELFF,TRBD2,TRBJ2-2,.,TRBV19
TGTGCTAGTGGGGGAGTTAGGGGGCCTCGGGGCTATGGCTACACCTTC,CASGGVRGPRGYGYTF,TRBD1,TRBJ1-2,.,TRBV12-5
TGCGCCAGCAGCTCGGGACTCACCCTTAATGAAAAACTGTTTTTT,CASSSGLTLNEKLFF,.,TRBJ1-4,.,TRBV5-1
TGTGCCAGTAGTGCTCACAGGAATAAGGGCCTGAACACTGAAGCTTTCTTT,CASSAHRNKGLNTEAFF,.,TRBJ1-1,few,TRBV19
TGTGCCAGCAGCTTGTCTACAGGGGTAAAAGAGACCCAGTACTTC,CASSLSTGVKETQYF,TRBD1,TRBJ2-5,.,TRBV5-4
TGTGCCAGCAAATTAGGAGTTAGGTCCTACGAGCAGTACTTC,CASKLGVRSYEQYF,.,TRBJ2-7,.,TRBV21-1
TGCGCCAGCAGCTTAACAGGGGAGAACTATGGCTACACCTTC,CASSLTGENYGYTF,TRBD1,TRBJ1-2,.,TRBV5-1
TGTGCCAGCAGTTTCCCCGGGAGCGAGCAGTACTTC,CASSFPGSEQYF,.,TRBJ2-7,.,TRBV28
TGTGCCAGCAGTTTTTTGGGGGAGGGGAACACCGGGGAGCTGTTTTTT,CASSFLGEGNTGELFF,TRBD2,TRBJ2-2,.,TRBV28
TGTGCCAGCAGTTTAGTCCCCGGGGTTGGAGGGATGTTGAACACTGAAGCTTTCTTT,CASSLVPGVGGMLNTEAFF,.,TRBJ1-1,.,TRBV28
TGTGCCAGTAGAGGGATGGGGACAGGCCTCCCGAGGCAGCCCCAGCATTTT,CASRGMGTGLPRQPQHF,TRBD1,TRBJ1-5,.,TRBV19
TGTGCCACCAGCAGAGTTTCAGGGGGCACAGATACGCAGTATTTT,CATSRVSGGTDTQYF,.,TRBJ2-3,.,TRBV15
TGCGCCAGCAGCCAAGATATGAGACAGGAGTTCTTC,CASSQDMRQEFF,.,TRBJ2-1,.,TRBV4-1
TGTGCCAGCAGTCCACCGGGACAGAAGATTTACAATGAGCAGTTCTTC,CASSPPGQKIYNEQFF,TRBD1,TRBJ2-1,.,TRBV28
TGTGCCACCGTAGCGGGGGCTCAAGAGACCCAGTACTTC,CATVAGAQETQYF,TRBD2,TRBJ2-5,.,TRBV15
TGTGCCAGCAGTTACCACACGAGGGACACTGAAGCTTTCTTT,CASSYHTRDTEAFF,.,TRBJ1-1,.,TRBV2
TGCGCCAGCAGCCAAGAGAGCAGCGGGAGGGGGGAGCAGTTCTTC,CASSQESSGRGEQFF,TRBD2,TRBJ2-1,.,TRBV4-3
TGTGCCAGCAGTTTATCGGGGGCTAACACTGAAGCTTTCTTT,CASSLSGANTEAFF,.,TRBJ1-1,.,TRBV27
TGTGCCAGCAGTTTTTCCAATCAAGAGACCCAGTACTTC,CASSFSNQETQYF,.,TRBJ2-5,.,TRBV28
TGTGCCAGCAGCCAAGACAGGCTAGCGGGAGGAATGTACGAGCAGTACTTC,CASSQDRLAGGMYEQYF,TRBD2,TRBJ2-7,.,TRBV14
TGTGCCAGCAGTGATGGACAGGAATATCAGCCCCAGCATTTT,CASSDGQEYQPQHF,TRBD1,TRBJ1-5,.,TRBV6-1